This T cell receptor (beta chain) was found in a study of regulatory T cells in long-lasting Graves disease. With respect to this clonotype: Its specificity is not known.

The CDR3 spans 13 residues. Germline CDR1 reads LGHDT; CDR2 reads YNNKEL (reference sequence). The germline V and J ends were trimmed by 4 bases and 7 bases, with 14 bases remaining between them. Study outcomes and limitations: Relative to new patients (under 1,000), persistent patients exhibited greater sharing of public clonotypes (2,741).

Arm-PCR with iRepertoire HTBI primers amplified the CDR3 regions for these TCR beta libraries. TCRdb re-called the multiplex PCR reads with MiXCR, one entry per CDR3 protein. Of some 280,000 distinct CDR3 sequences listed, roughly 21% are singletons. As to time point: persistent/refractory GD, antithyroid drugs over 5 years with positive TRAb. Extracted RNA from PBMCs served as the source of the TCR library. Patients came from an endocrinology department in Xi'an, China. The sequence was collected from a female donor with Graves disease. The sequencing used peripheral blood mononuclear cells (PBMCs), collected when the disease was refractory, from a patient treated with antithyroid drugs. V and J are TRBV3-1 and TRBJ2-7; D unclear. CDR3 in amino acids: CASSLMVPSEQYF. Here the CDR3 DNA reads TGTGCCAGCAGCCTTATGGTCCCTTCTGAGCAGTACTTC.